One sample yielded the 19 T cell receptor beta chains listed below, sequenced in a study of T cell responses to AZD1222 COVID-19 vaccine (dated by TCRdb to 2020 to 2022). What the time point label conveys for this sample: about 28 days (+/-7) after the second vaccine dose. The library was built by means of the immunoSEQ multiplex PCR assay. Sourced from immuneACCESS, this table was stored by TCRdb with only in-frame sequences that have V and J called. A share of the clones is absent; for the studies checked, an unresolved V gene accounts for under half, and the remainder has no known explanation. The sample yields tens of thousands of clones; around 84% were counted once. Approximately 5.6% of the sample goes to the ten largest clones. The input for sequencing was peripheral blood, taken 28 days after the second AZD1222 dose. The source of these receptors is an adult who received the AZD1222 COVID-19 vaccine.

This sequence joins TRBV29-1 and TRBJ1-1, with 10 bases lining up with TRBD1. V lost 6 bases, J lost 3 bases, and 7 bases stayed unmatched. The germline V gene has CDR1 SQVTM and CDR2 ANQGSEA. This CDR3 is 14 amino acids long. CDR3 nucleotide sequence: TGCAGCGTGCGGGACAGGGGAAGATACACTGAAGCTTTCTTT. Translation gives CSVRDRGRYTEAFF.

V is TRBV11-3 and J is TRBJ2-2; 7 bases are a match to TRBD2. The trim removed 6 bases at V and 4 bases at J, leaving 5 bases unmatched. The germline gives CDR1 SGHNT, CDR2 YENEEA. The CDR3 consists of 14 residues. Written as DNA, the CDR3 is TGTGCCAGCAGTAGAAGCGGGGTCACCGGGGAGCTGTTTTTT. Its protein product is CASSRSGVTGELFF.

This chain links TRBV7-3 with TRBJ2-5, with D possibly matching TRBD1 (7 bases). Germline V CDR1 and CDR2: SGHTA, FQGTGA. Trimming stripped 2 bases from V and 5 bases from J, with 21 bases between. The CDR3 has 17 amino acids. The CDR3 DNA is TGTGCCAGCAGCTTAGGGGAGGCTAGGGGGCTCTGGGAGACCCAGTACTTC. This gives the protein CASSLGEARGLWETQYF.

The chain has TRBV7-9 and TRBJ2-6; D is unresolved. The CDR3 has 13 residues. Trimming pared 11 bases from V and 0 bases from J, leaving 8 bases between. Germline V lookup: CDR1 SEHNR, CDR2 FQNEAQ (reference sequence). Here the CDR3 DNA reads TGTGCCTCTAGGCGCTCTGGGGCCAACGTCCTGACTTTC. As protein: CASRRSGANVLTF.

The J gene is TRBJ2-1, the V gene TRBV6-2 or TRBV6-3; maybe TRBD2 (5 bases). The germline V gene encodes CDR1 MNHEY and CDR2 SVGEGT. Trimming removed 0 bases at V and 4 bases at J, with 25 bases between. The CDR3 covers 20 residues. The DNA of the CDR3 is TGTGCCAGCAGTTACTCGATCGGAAAAGCTTCACTAGGTGGGTACAATGAGCAGTTCTTC. It encodes CASSYSIGKASLGGYNEQFF.

The V and J genes are TRBV10-3 and TRBJ2-1, with D unresolved. Trimming removed 6 bases at V and 6 bases at J, with 12 bases between. Looked up from germline, CDR1 is ENHRY and CDR2 is SYGVKD. The CDR3 totals 13 residues. This chain's CDR3 is CAIRPPVGNEQFF. The CDR3, as DNA: TGTGCCATCAGACCGCCGGTGGGCAATGAGCAGTTCTTC.

The chain combines TRBV7-9 with TRBJ1-5; perhaps TRBD1 as D (5 bases). V lost 3 bases to trimming and J lost 0 bases, with 12 bases between them. This CDR3 region has 16 residues. The V gene's germline CDR1 is SEHNR and CDR2 FQNEAQ (reference sequence). This CDR3 is CASSLAAGNSNQPQHF. CDR3 coding DNA: TGTGCCAGCAGCTTGGCCGCAGGGAATAGCAATCAGCCCCAGCATTTT.

The rearrangement joins TRBV30 to TRBJ1-2; D is uncertain. The CDR3 totals 13 residues. V dropped 6 bases and J dropped 5 bases, with 16 bases sitting between them. CDR1 is GTSNPN and CDR2 is SVGIG in the germline V gene (reference sequence). CDR3 residues: CACPRIGGYGYTF. The CDR3 nucleotides read TGTGCCTGCCCCAGGATCGGCGGGTATGGCTACACCTTC.

The chain recombines TRBV6-6 with TRBJ2-2; no firm D call. CDR1 and CDR2 from the germline V gene are MNHNY and SVGAGI (reference sequence). The CDR3 covers 17 residues. Trimming took off 5 bases at V and 3 bases at J, with 19 bases between the two ends. The CDR3 sequence is CASSQRTWALYTGELFF. The CDR3 DNA reads TGTGCCAGCAGTCAACGGACCTGGGCCCTTTACACCGGGGAGCTGTTTTTT.

The sample holds a few counts of this clone. The chain has TRBV19 and TRBJ2-7; D is uncertain. Germline-derived CDR1 and CDR2 are LNHDA and SQIVND (reference sequence). The CDR3 has 15 residues. The germline V and J ends were trimmed by 3 bases and 5 bases, with 17 bases remaining between them. CDR3: CASSIRGGIIDEQYF. The DNA of the CDR3 is TGTGCCAGTAGTATCAGAGGCGGAATAATCGACGAGCAGTACTTC.

The chain has TRBV6-5 and TRBJ1-6, with D possibly matching TRBD1 (5 bases). The CDR3 runs to 16 residues. Trimming removed 0 bases from V and 6 bases from J, with 12 bases in between. Per germline, CDR1 MNHEY and CDR2 SVGAGI. DNA for the CDR3: TGTGCCAGCAGTTACTCTGCAACAGGTCTTAATTCACCCCTCCACTTT. Protein sequence: CASSYSATGLNSPLHF.

V usage is TRBV7-2 and J usage is TRBJ2-1, with 12 positions matching TRBD2. After removal of 5 bases from V and 0 bases from J, the junction contained 11 bases not matched to a gene. The CDR3 is made up of 19 amino acids. The germline V gene has CDR1 SGHTA and CDR2 FQGNSA. CDR3 nucleotides: TGTGCCAGCAGCCCCTACCCGGGACTAGCGGGTAGCTCCTACAATGAGCAGTTCTTC. This translates into CASSPYPGLAGSSYNEQFF. Filled out from reference TRBV7-2 and TRBJ2-1, the complete variable domain reads GAGVSQSPSNKVTEKGKDVELRCDPISGHTALYWYRQSLGQGLEFLIYFQGNSAPDKSGLPSDRFSAERTGGSVSTLTIQRTQQEDSAVYLCASSPYPGLAGSSYNEQFFGPGTRLTVL.

This chain uses TRBV7-9 with TRBJ1-3, with TRBD1 matching over 9 bases. V trimming: 5 bases; J trimming: 0 bases; junction bases outside the gene matches: 5. The CDR3 has 16 amino acids. From germline, CDR1 is SEHNR and CDR2 FQNEAQ (reference sequence). The CDR3 DNA reads TGTGCCAGCAGCCCAACAGGGGGCAGCTCTGGAAACACCATATATTTT. Translating it yields CASSPTGGSSGNTIYF. The full variable domain, with the rest looked up from reference TRBV7-9 and TRBJ1-3, is DTGVSQNPRHKITKRGQNVTFRCDPISEHNRLYWYRQTLGQGPEFLTYFQNEAQLEKSRLLSDRFSAERPKGSFSTLEIQRTEQGDSAMYLCASSPTGGSSGNTIYFGEGSWLTVV.

The chain employs TRBV3-1 (or the pseudogene TRBV3-2) and TRBJ1-1; weak D call: TRBD1 (5 bases). V was cut by 2 bases and J by 3 bases, with 13 bases left in between. CDR3 length: 15 residues. Germline assignment: CDR1 LGHDT and CDR2 YNNKEL (reference sequence). Here the CDR3 reads CASSQLNGGDTEAFF. The CDR3 nucleotides are TGTGCCAGCAGCCAATTGAACGGGGGGGACACTGAAGCTTTCTTT.

This chain uses TRBV9 with TRBJ2-5, with D possibly TRBD1 on 5 matching bases. CDR1 is SGDLS and CDR2 is YYNGEE in the germline V gene. V was cut by 0 bases and J by 4 bases, with 7 bases left in between. This CDR3 has 13 amino acids. CDR3 region: CASSVARGETQYF. The CDR3 DNA reads as TGTGCCAGCAGCGTAGCTAGGGGAGAGACCCAGTACTTC.

The chain combines TRBV29-1 with TRBJ1-3, with D perhaps TRBD1 (5 bases). The CDR3 extends over 13 amino acids. Per the germline V gene, CDR1 is SQVTM and CDR2 is ANQGSEA. The V end lost 8 bases, the J end lost 0 bases, and 11 bases lay between the germline ends. CDR3 loop: CSPRGVSGNTIYF. DNA for the CDR3: TGCAGCCCGCGGGGCGTCTCTGGAAACACCATATATTTT.

This clone is a singleton in its sample. This chain joins TRBV5-1 and TRBJ2-7; 9 bases fit TRBD1. V shed 4 bases and J 3 bases; nucleotides not matched to a gene: 5. Germline-derived CDR1 and CDR2 are SGHRS and YFSETQ. The CDR3 spans 14 residues. The CDR3 DNA follows: TGCGCCAGCAGCCCTGGACAGGGGAACTACGAGCAGTACTTC. Protein: CASSPGQGNYEQYF.

The CDR3 loop is CASRGDTNTEAFF. As DNA, the CDR3 is TGTGCCAGCAGGGGAGACACGAACACTGAAGCTTTCTTT. V is TRBV18 and J is TRBJ1-1, with D maybe TRBD1 (5 bases). CDR1 is KGHSH, CDR2 LQKENI, per germline. V was clipped by 8 bases and J by 1 base, with 11 bases between them. There are 13 residues in the CDR3.

This rearrangement joins TRBV9 to TRBJ2-3; no reliable D call. CDR1 and CDR2 from the germline V gene are SGDLS and YYNGEE. This CDR3 contains 14 residues. Trimming pared 1 base from V and 0 bases from J, leaving 6 bases between. CDR3 DNA sequence: TGTGCCAGCAGCGTAACGGCTAGCACAGATACGCAGTATTTT. It is translated as CASSVTASTDTQYF.